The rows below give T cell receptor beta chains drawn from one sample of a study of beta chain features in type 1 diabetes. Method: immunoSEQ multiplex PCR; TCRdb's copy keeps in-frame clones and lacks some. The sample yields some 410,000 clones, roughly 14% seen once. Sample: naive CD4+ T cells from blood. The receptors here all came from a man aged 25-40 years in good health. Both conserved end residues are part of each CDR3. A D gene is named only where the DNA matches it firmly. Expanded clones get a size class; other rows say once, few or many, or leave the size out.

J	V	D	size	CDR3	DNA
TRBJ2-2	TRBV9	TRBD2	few	CASSALAGNTGELFF	TGTGCCAGCAGCGCTCTAGCGGGGAACACCGGGGAGCTGTTTTTT
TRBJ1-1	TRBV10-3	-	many	CAISNTNTEAFF	TGTGCCATCAGTAATACTAACACTGAAGCTTTCTTT
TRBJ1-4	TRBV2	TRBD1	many	CAGGTENEKLFF	TGTGCCGGAGGGACAGAGAATGAAAAACTGTTTTTT
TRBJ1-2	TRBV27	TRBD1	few	CASSFNRDSPHYGYTF	TGTGCCAGCAGTTTCAACCGGGACAGCCCTCACTATGGCTACACCTTC
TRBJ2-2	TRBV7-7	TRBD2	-	CASSSGAGGITGELFF	TGTGCTAGCAGCTCAGGAGCGGGAGGGATCACCGGGGAGCTGTTTTTT
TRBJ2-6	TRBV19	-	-	CASSGVSGANVLTF	TGTGCCAGTAGTGGGGTCTCTGGGGCCAACGTCCTGACTTTC
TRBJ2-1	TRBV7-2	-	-	CASSLQNEQFF	TGTGCCAGCAGCTTGCAAAATGAGCAGTTCTTC
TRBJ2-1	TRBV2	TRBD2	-	CASSWTSGSTEQFF	TGTGCCAGCAGTTGGACTAGCGGGAGTACTGAGCAGTTCTTC
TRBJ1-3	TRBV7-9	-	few	CASSSEGNTIYF	TGTGCCAGCAGCTCCGAAGGAAACACCATATATTTT
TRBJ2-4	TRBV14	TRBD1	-	CASSQAGGNIQYF	TGTGCCAGCAGCCAAGCAGGGGGTAACATTCAGTACTTC
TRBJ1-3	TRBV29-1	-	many	CSATISGNTIYF	TGCAGCGCGACCATCTCTGGAAACACCATATATTTT